The 31 T cell receptor beta chains below all came from one sample that was sequenced in a study of T cell responses to AZD1222 COVID-19 vaccine. Data came from immunoSEQ multiplex PCR; TCRdb stores just in-frame clones and leaves some out. The sample has 75,000 to 95,000 clones; roughly nine tenths are singletons. The material was peripheral blood, obtained on day 0 of MenACWY control vaccination. These receptors were taken from an adult in good health.

This clone has a handful of counts. The rearrangement links TRBV2 to TRBJ2-1; 7 positions agree with TRBD2. The germline V gene encodes CDR1 SNHLY and CDR2 FYNNEI. The trim removed 7 bases at V and 6 bases at J, leaving 6 bases unmatched. This CDR3 comprises 13 residues. The CDR3 is CASTMRLANEQFF. In DNA, the CDR3 is TGTGCCAGCACGATGCGACTAGCCAATGAGCAGTTCTTC.

The chain employs TRBV11-1 and TRBJ2-3; D is perhaps TRBD2 (7 bases). Trimming took off 5 bases at V and 10 bases at J, with 25 bases between the two ends. Germline V lookup: CDR1 SGHAT, CDR2 FQDESV (reference sequence). The CDR3 spans 16 residues. DNA of the CDR3: TGTGCCAGCAGCCGCGAGGGGGGGTTTACCTGGGCTGCGCAGTATTTT. Its translation: CASSREGGFTWAAQYF.

The CDR3 region has the DNA TGTGCCAGCAGCAAACAGGGTAAAGGGAGGGAAGCTTTCTTT. Protein product: CASSKQGKGREAFF. This chain links TRBV2 with TRBJ1-1; a weak D match, TRBD1 (6 bases). This CDR3 region has 14 residues. The V end was cut by 6 bases, the J end by 8 bases, with 19 bases between. Germline-derived CDR1 and CDR2 are SNHLY and FYNNEI.

J is TRBJ2-7 and V is TRBV5-8; D is uncertain. Germline V CDR1 and CDR2: SGHTS, YDEGEE. V lost 2 bases and J lost 5, with 5 bases in between. The CDR3 contains 11 residues. CDR3 residues: CASSFAHEQYF. CDR3 sequence (DNA): TGTGCCAGCAGCTTCGCCCACGAGCAGTACTTC.

This clone was seen once. The rearrangement joins TRBV10-3 to TRBJ2-7; D ambiguous. V lost 3 bases and J 0 bases, leaving 3 bases between the germline ends. CDR3 size: 12 residues. Germline V gives CDR1 ENHRY, CDR2 SYGVKD. CDR3 coding DNA: TGTGCCATCAGTGATAACTCCTACGAGCAGTACTTC. As protein: CAISDNSYEQYF.

The chain combines TRBV21-1 with TRBJ1-1. TRBV21-1 is reported as a pseudogene. The CDR3 has 15 residues. Here the CDR3 DNA reads TGTGCCAGCAGCGCCGGCTTCGACCTGAACACTGAAGCTTTCTTT. Translation gives CASSAGFDLNTEAFF.

CDR3 coding DNA: TGTGCCAGTACAGGACAGGGAGGCATGCCCCTCCACTTT. Protein product: CASTGQGGMPLHF. This chain uses TRBV19 with TRBJ1-6; 8 bases match TRBD1. V trimming: 7 bases; J trimming: 13 bases; junction bases outside the gene matches: 9. The CDR3 covers 13 residues. Germline CDR1 and CDR2: LNHDA and SQIVND (reference sequence).

V is TRBV5-1 and J is TRBJ1-2; D uncertain. The CDR3 length is 12 residues. Germline lookup yields CDR1 SGHRS and CDR2 YFSETQ. Between the trimmed V and J ends, which lost 4 bases and 8 bases, there was a span of 12 bases. CDR3 in DNA: TGCGCCAGCAGCCTCGGGCCCGAGGGCTACACCTTC. It specifies CASSLGPEGYTF.

The chain couples TRBV6-2 or TRBV6-3 to TRBJ1-2; D may be TRBD1 (6 bases). Germline V gives CDR1 MNHEY, CDR2 SVGEGT. The CDR3 loop spans 15 amino acids. V dropped 4 bases and J dropped 0 bases, with 12 bases sitting between them. For the CDR3, the DNA is TGTGCCAGCAGTTTCCGGACAGCGACTAACTATGGCTACACCTTC. Its translation: CASSFRTATNYGYTF.

The chain recombines TRBV14 with TRBJ2-7; D is uncertain. Germline CDR1 reads SGHDN; CDR2 reads FVKESK. Trimming removed 0 bases from V and 1 base from J, with 7 bases in between. This CDR3 region has 14 residues. The CDR3 region has the DNA TGTGCCAGCAGCCAAGATCTTCGGTCCTACGAGCAGTACTTC. This sequence encodes CASSQDLRSYEQYF.

The chain carries TRBV28 and TRBJ1-5, with D hard to call. The CDR3 length is 15 residues. The V end lost 2 bases, the J end lost 2 bases, and 10 bases lay between the germline ends. Looked up from germline, CDR1 is MDHEN and CDR2 is SYDVKM. The chain's CDR3 is CASSLVGNGNQPQHF. The CDR3 coding sequence is TGTGCCAGCAGTTTAGTCGGGAACGGCAATCAGCCCCAGCATTTT.

V and J are TRBV30 and TRBJ2-7; 10 nucleotides agree with TRBD1. The CDR3 has 15 residues. CDR1 is GTSNPN, CDR2 SVGIG, per germline (reference sequence). J was trimmed by 5 bases and V by 1 base; bases with no gene match: 8. CDR3 DNA sequence: TGTGCCTGGAGTGCTTTGGACAGGGGGATCCACGAGCAGTACTTC. Encoded protein: CAWSALDRGIHEQYF. The full variable domain, its missing parts supplied by reference TRBV30 and TRBJ2-7, is SQTIHQWPATLVQPVGSPLSLECTVEGTSNPNLYWYRQAAGRGLQLLFYSVGIGQISSEVPQNLSASRPQDRQFILSSKKLLLSDSGFYLCAWSALDRGIHEQYFGPGTRLTVT.

J is TRBJ1-1 and V is TRBV29-1; maybe TRBD1 (5 bases). CDR3 length equals 12 residues. Per the germline V gene, CDR1 is SQVTM and CDR2 is ANQGSEA. This CDR3 is CSQRDPGGEAFF. As DNA, the CDR3 is TGCAGTCAAAGGGACCCGGGGGGTGAAGCTTTCTTT.

V usage is TRBV5-1 and J usage is TRBJ1-2, with unresolved D. CDR1 is SGHRS, CDR2 YFSETQ, per germline. The CDR3 is made up of 14 amino acids. Between the trimmed V and J ends, which lost 4 bases and 6 bases, there was a span of 16 bases. CDR3 residues: CASSLDRVGNGYTF. DNA of the CDR3: TGCGCCAGCAGCCTCGACCGGGTTGGGAATGGCTACACCTTC.

The chain combines TRBV19 with TRBJ2-5; 9 bases are a match to TRBD1. There are 14 residues in the CDR3. Germline V lookup: CDR1 LNHDA, CDR2 SQIVND (reference sequence). V shed 5 bases and J 5 bases; nucleotides not matched to a gene: 6. CDR3 coding DNA: TGTGCCAGTAGTCAAACAGGGGGCAGGGAGACCCAGTACTTC. Amino acid sequence: CASSQTGGRETQYF.

This clone was observed a single time. The CDR3 DNA follows: TGTGCCAGTAGTATATCTCACGGCTACAATCAGCCCCAGCATTTT. It is translated as CASSISHGYNQPQHF. V and J are TRBV19 and TRBJ1-5; no firm D call. With 2 bases removed from V and 3 bases from J, the gap between germline ends came to 11 bases. Germline V gene data show CDR1 as LNHDA and CDR2 as SQIVND (reference sequence). The CDR3 loop spans 15 amino acids.

The J gene is TRBJ2-1, the V gene TRBV5-1; 7 bases are a match to TRBD1. Losses at the gene ends were 0 bases for V and 7 bases for J; bases not matched to a gene: 10. Germline V gives CDR1 SGHRS, CDR2 YFSETQ. The CDR3 loop spans 16 amino acids. This CDR3 reads CASSLERGPPWNEQFF. CDR3 DNA: TGCGCCAGCAGCTTGGAGAGGGGGCCTCCTTGGAATGAGCAGTTCTTC.

This rearrangement joins TRBV7-8 to TRBJ1-5; D perhaps matches TRBD1 (5 bases). CDR1 and CDR2 from the germline V gene are SGHVS and FQNEAQ. With 1 base removed from V and 7 bases from J, the gap between germline ends came to 8 bases. The CDR3 has 13 residues. The CDR3 DNA is TGTGCCAGCAGCTTAGTGAGGGGACAGCCCCAGCATTTT. Translating gives CASSLVRGQPQHF. The variable domain in full, completed from reference TRBV7-8 and TRBJ1-5, reads GAGVSQSPRYKVAKRGQDVALRCDPISGHVSLFWYQQALGQGPEFLTYFQNEAQLDKSGLPSDRFFAERPEGSVSTLKIQRTQQEDSAVYLCASSLVRGQPQHFGDGTRLSIL.

The rearrangement links TRBV27 to TRBJ1-5, with 7 bases aligning to TRBD1. The CDR3 has 14 residues. With V trimmed by 5 bases and J by 3 bases, 4 bases remained unmatched. The germline V gene has CDR1 MNHEY and CDR2 SMNVEV (reference sequence). CDR3 protein: CASSTGVSNQPQHF. The CDR3 DNA follows: TGTGCCAGCAGTACAGGGGTCTCCAATCAGCCCCAGCATTTT.

The chain links TRBV29-1 to TRBJ1-4, with 9 bases lining up with TRBD1. CDR1 is SQVTM, CDR2 ANQGSEA, per germline. J lost 4 bases, V lost 4 bases, and 1 base had no gene match. The CDR3 runs to 13 residues. As DNA, the CDR3 is TGCAGCGTTGGGGGACAGGGTAATGAAAAACTGTTTTTT. It yields the protein CSVGGQGNEKLFF.

This clone was observed a few times. The rearrangement links TRBV5-1 to TRBJ2-1; D remains ambiguous. Germline CDR1 reads SGHRS; CDR2 reads YFSETQ. V lost 3 bases and J 9 bases, leaving 13 bases between the germline ends. CDR3 length equals 13 residues. In nucleotides, the CDR3 is TGCGCCAGCAGCTCCGGATGGACGGTTGAGCAGTTCTTC. Translating it yields CASSSGWTVEQFF. The full variable domain, in which reference TRBV5-1 and TRBJ2-1 provide the parts outside the CDR3, is KAGVTQTPRYLIKTRGQQVTLSCSPISGHRSVSWYQQTPGQGLQFLFEYFSETQRNKGNFPGRFSGRQFSNSRSEMNVSTLELGDSALYLCASSSGWTVEQFFGPGTRLTVL.

This clone is a singleton in its sample. The V gene is TRBV28, the J gene TRBJ1-1; D call uncertain. The CDR3 runs to 15 residues. Trimming took 6 bases from V and 1 from J, leaving 15 bases between them. Germline CDR1 MDHEN, CDR2 SYDVKM. Here the CDR3 reads CASSPGGVQNTEAFF. The DNA of the CDR3 is TGTGCCAGCAGCCCTGGAGGAGTCCAGAACACTGAAGCTTTCTTT.

This clone was recorded once. The genes are TRBV5-1 and TRBJ2-2; D gene uncertain. This CDR3 contains 13 residues. The V gene lost 8 bases and the J gene lost 4 bases, with 12 bases spanning the gap. Germline CDR1 SGHRS, CDR2 YFSETQ. CDR3 protein: CASATVPTGELFF. In nucleotides, the CDR3 is TGCGCCAGTGCAACTGTCCCCACCGGGGAGCTGTTTTTT.

This sequence joins TRBV25-1 and TRBJ2-1, with a possible D match to TRBD1 (6 bases). Germline V gives CDR1 MGHDK, CDR2 SYGVNS. This CDR3 is 17 amino acids long. Trimming cost V 5 bases and J 6 bases, with 23 bases left between them. The CDR3 spells CASSNHEGVSTTNEQFF. The CDR3 coding sequence is TGTGCCAGCAGTAATCACGAGGGGGTGTCGACGACCAATGAGCAGTTCTTC.

The V call is TRBV9, the J call TRBJ2-5, with D possibly called TRBD1 or TRBD2 (5 bases each). CDR3 length: 13 amino acids. V lost 2 bases and J 1 base, leaving 6 bases between the germline ends. CDR1 and CDR2 (germline): SGDLS, YYNGEE. CDR3 in amino acids: CASSVGTQETQYF. CDR3 in DNA: TGTGCCAGCAGCGTCGGGACCCAAGAGACCCAGTACTTC. The complete variable domain, with remaining parts taken from reference TRBV9 and TRBJ2-5, reads DSGVTQTPKHLITATGQRVTLRCSPRSGDLSVYWYQQSLDQGLQFLIQYYNGEERAKGNILERFSAQQFPDLHSELNLSSLELGDSALYFCASSVGTQETQYFGPGTRLLVL.

CDR3 nucleotide sequence: TGCAGCGTCGGACAGGGGGCTTCCTACGAGCAGTACTTC. Amino acid sequence: CSVGQGASYEQYF. The gene calls are TRBV29-1 and TRBJ2-7, with 11 bases fitting TRBD1. Germline V CDR1 and CDR2: SQVTM, ANQGSEA. This CDR3 contains 13 residues. J gave up 1 base and V 6 bases, and 2 bases lay outside the gene matches.

This chain joins TRBV6-2 or TRBV6-3 and TRBJ2-7, with D hard to call. V shed 2 bases and J shed 4 bases, with 9 bases lying between them. This CDR3 is 13 amino acids long. CDR1 is MNHEY and CDR2 is SVGEGT in the germline V gene. Written as DNA, the CDR3 is TGTGCCAGCAGTTACACTGAGAGTTACGAGCAGTACTTC. This codes for CASSYTESYEQYF.

This clone occurred once. The chain joins TRBV24-1 to TRBJ1-1, with D uncertain. CDR1 and CDR2 (germline): KGHDR, SFDVKD. Trimming removed 6 bases at V and 1 base at J, with 17 bases between. There are 16 residues in the CDR3. This chain's CDR3 is CATSPWREEENTEAFF. CDR3 sequence (DNA): TGTGCCACCAGTCCATGGAGGGAAGAAGAGAACACTGAAGCTTTCTTT.

This sequence joins TRBV19 and TRBJ2-7; TRBD2 aligns across 8 bases. Germline-derived CDR1 and CDR2 are LNHDA and SQIVND (reference sequence). J gave up 2 bases and V 4 bases, and 10 bases lay outside the gene matches. The CDR3 has 16 residues. CDR3 amino acids: CASSTTGGWIAYEQYF. The CDR3 nucleotides are TGTGCCAGTAGTACCACGGGGGGGTGGATCGCCTACGAGCAGTACTTC. Filled out from reference TRBV19 and TRBJ2-7, the complete variable domain reads DGGITQSPKYLFRKEGQNVTLSCEQNLNHDAMYWYRQDPGQGLRLIYYSQIVNDFQKGDIAEGYSVSREKKESFPLTVTSAQKNPTAFYLCASSTTGGWIAYEQYFGPGTRLTVT.

In its sample, this clone was seen a few times. The V call is TRBV12-5, the J call TRBJ2-7; 7 bases agree with TRBD2. With 6 bases clipped from V and 3 bases from J, the junction kept 11 bases outside the gene matches. This CDR3 has 15 residues. The germline V gene has CDR1 LGHNT and CDR2 FRNRAP. CDR3 nucleotides: TGTGCTAGTGGACGCTGGGAGGGTGGGGGCTACGAGCAGTACTTC. Translation: CASGRWEGGGYEQYF.

V gene TRBV5-1 combines with J gene TRBJ1-2; D unclear. Germline V CDR1 and CDR2: SGHRS, YFSETQ. This CDR3 is 14 amino acids long. V dropped 0 bases and J dropped 6 bases, with 12 bases sitting between them. The CDR3 bases are TGCGCCAGCAGCTTGGCCGGCGATCACAATGGCTACACCTTC. Encoded protein: CASSLAGDHNGYTF.